This T cell receptor beta chain was sequenced for a study of cytomegalovirus exposure and HLA in healthy donors. In the PCR, 60 Vbeta and 13 Jbeta primers were used. Method: immunoSEQ multiplex PCR; TCRdb's copy keeps in-frame clones and lacks some. The profile covers roughly 250,000 clones, with about 80% appearing a single time and 0.3% to 0.35% taken by the ten largest. On this clone: Its cognate antigen is unknown.

The CDR3 has 15 residues. Germline CDR1 and CDR2: MNHNS and SASEGT. J lost 4 bases, V lost 4 bases, and 9 bases had no gene match. Study-level findings and limits: It was only CMV serostatus that was available as immune exposure information. Most of the TCR beta V segments (in an earlier analysis) were productive either about 87% or about 30% of the time.

The V call is TRBV6-1, the J call TRBJ1-2, with 7 positions matching TRBD1. Material for sequencing was PBMCs. This sequence originates from a girl between 2 and 10 years old in good health and CMV-seronegative. CDR3 sequence reads: CASSVMGDSSYGYTF. CDR3 DNA sequence: TGTGCCAGCAGTGTTATGGGGGACAGCTCCTATGGCTACACCTTC.